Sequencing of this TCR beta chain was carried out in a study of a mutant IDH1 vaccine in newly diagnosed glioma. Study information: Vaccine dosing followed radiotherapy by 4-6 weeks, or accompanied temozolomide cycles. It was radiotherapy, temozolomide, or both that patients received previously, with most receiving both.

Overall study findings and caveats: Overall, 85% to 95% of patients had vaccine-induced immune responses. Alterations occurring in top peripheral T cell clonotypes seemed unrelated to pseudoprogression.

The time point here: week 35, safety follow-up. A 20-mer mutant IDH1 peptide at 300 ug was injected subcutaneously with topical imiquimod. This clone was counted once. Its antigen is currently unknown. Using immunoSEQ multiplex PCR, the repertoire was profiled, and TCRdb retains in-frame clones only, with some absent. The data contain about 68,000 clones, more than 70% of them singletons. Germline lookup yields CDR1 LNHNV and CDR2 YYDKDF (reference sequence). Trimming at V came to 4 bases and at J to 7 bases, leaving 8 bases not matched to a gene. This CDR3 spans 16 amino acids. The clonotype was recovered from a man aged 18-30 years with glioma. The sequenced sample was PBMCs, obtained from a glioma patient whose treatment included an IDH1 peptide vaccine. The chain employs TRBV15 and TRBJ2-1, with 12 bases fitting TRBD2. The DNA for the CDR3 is TGTGCCACCAGCAACCTCCTAGCGGGAGGGCAGAATGAGCAGTTCTTC. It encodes CATSNLLAGGQNEQFF.